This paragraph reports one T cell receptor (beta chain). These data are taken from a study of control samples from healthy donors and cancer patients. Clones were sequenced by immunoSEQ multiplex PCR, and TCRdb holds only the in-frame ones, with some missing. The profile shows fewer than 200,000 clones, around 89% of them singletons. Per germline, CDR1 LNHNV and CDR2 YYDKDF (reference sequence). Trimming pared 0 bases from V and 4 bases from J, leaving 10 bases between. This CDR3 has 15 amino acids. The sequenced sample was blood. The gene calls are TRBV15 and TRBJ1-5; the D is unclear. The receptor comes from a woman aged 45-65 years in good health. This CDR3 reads CATSRDFGRNQPQHF. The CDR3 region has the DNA TGTGCCACCAGCAGAGATTTTGGCAGAAATCAGCCCCAGCATTTT.